This TCR beta chain was sequenced in a study of shared clonotypes between healthy human individuals. Terminally differentiated effector memory CD45RA+ cells were excluded by CCR7 positive selection of CD45RO-negative cells. The repertoire was sequenced with immunoSEQ multiplex PCR; TCRdb's copy has only in-frame clones and lacks some. The sample lists about 2.2 million clones, 80% to 95% occurring once. Sequenced: naive CD8+ T cells from PBMCs. The TCR originated in a young man in good health. Some clones in this sample may be carry-over from other donors' samples.

Written as DNA, the CDR3 is TGTGCCAGCAGCGCTCACAGGAACCCATCCTACAATGAGCAGTTCTTC. Translating gives CASSAHRNPSYNEQFF. The chain carries TRBV9 and TRBJ2-1; TRBD1 might be the D (5 bases). The CDR3 is 16 amino acids. Germline CDR1 SGDLS, CDR2 YYNGEE. V lost 3 bases and J lost 1, with 14 bases in between.